A single sample is the source of the 24 T cell receptor beta chains below, sequenced in a study of blood T cells in healthy people across ages. Primed by a sample-barcoded 5' primer and a J-beta primer mix, a second PCR proceeded for about 6 to 11 cycles. One entry per CDR3 protein results from TCRdb running MiXCR on the 5' RACE reads. The sample has about 720,000 distinct CDR3 sequences; around a fifth are singletons. The sample comprised blood. The receptors come from an older man in good health.

The CDR3 here is CASTPEWTGRTDTQYF. CDR3 DNA: TGTGCCAGCACTCCAGAATGGACAGGGCGCACAGATACGCAGTATTTT. This rearrangement joins TRBV6-5 to TRBJ2-3; TRBD1 matches 8 bases. Germline-derived CDR1 and CDR2 are MNHEY and SVGAGI. The CDR3 totals 16 residues. V lost 7 bases and J lost 1; bases outside the gene matches: 10.

This clonotype was seen a handful of times. CDR3 sequence (DNA): TGTGCCAGCAGTTCCAAATCGGGACTAGGTGCTCCCCCAGATACGCAGTATTTT. Protein sequence: CASSSKSGLGAPPDTQYF. This chain uses TRBV27 with TRBJ2-3; the match to TRBD2 covers 8 bases. This CDR3 comprises 18 residues. The junction had 16 bases not matched to a gene; V was cut back by 4 bases and J by 4 bases. Germline loops: CDR1 MNHEY, CDR2 SMNVEV (reference sequence).

This clonotype was seen a handful of times. The rearrangement joins TRBV5-1 to TRBJ2-5; D possibly corresponds to TRBD1 (5 bases). The CDR3 extends over 14 amino acids. CDR1 SGHRS and CDR2 YFSETQ come from the germline V gene. Trimming removed 2 bases at V and 4 bases at J, with 12 bases between. The CDR3 bases are TGCGCCAGCAGCTTTTCTTCAGGGTCAGAGACCCAGTACTTC. As protein: CASSFSSGSETQYF.

This clonotype has a handful of counts. The genes are TRBV12-3 or TRBV12-4 and TRBJ2-3; 10 bases agree with TRBD2. There are 18 residues in the CDR3. V lost 5 bases, J lost 2 bases, and 13 bases stayed unmatched. The CDR3 DNA reads as TGTGCCAGCAGTCCACGACCTCCGGGACTAGCGTCCACAGATACGCAGTATTTT. As protein: CASSPRPPGLASTDTQYF.

This clonotype was counted between two and nine times. The chain employs TRBV18 and TRBJ1-4; D remains unclear. The ends were cut back, 7 bases at V and 8 bases at J, with 14 bases in the middle. Germline V gene sequence: CDR1 KGHSH, CDR2 LQKENI. The CDR3 contains 13 residues. CDR3 sequence reads: CASFQGIGEKLFF. In DNA, the CDR3 is TGTGCCAGCTTTCAAGGGATCGGCGAAAAACTGTTTTTT.

This clonotype was observed a few times. This chain joins TRBV3-1 and TRBJ1-2, with 9 bases identical to TRBD1. The CDR3 has 14 amino acids. The trim removed 4 bases at V and 8 bases at J, leaving 8 bases unmatched. The germline V gene encodes CDR1 LGHDT and CDR2 YNNKEL (reference sequence). The CDR3 loop reads CASSRGQGPGGYTF. The CDR3 nucleotides are TGTGCCAGCAGCCGGGGACAGGGTCCCGGGGGCTACACCTTC.

The V and J genes are TRBV14 and TRBJ2-5; 10 nucleotides line up with TRBD1. The DNA matches TRBJ2-7 better at its end, which makes the J call doubtful. Germline-derived CDR1 and CDR2 are SGHDN and FVKESK. CDR3 length: 17 amino acids. CDR3 loop: CASSPSKGDRGSYEQYF. The CDR3, as DNA: TGTGCCAGCAGCCCTTCAAAGGGGGACAGGGGATCCTACGAGCAGTACTTC.

The chain links TRBV4-1 to TRBJ1-1; a weak D match, TRBD1 (5 bases). CDR1 and CDR2 from the germline V gene are MGHRA and YSYEKL. The germline V and J ends were trimmed by 2 bases and 4 bases, with 14 bases remaining between them. This CDR3 has 15 residues. Written as DNA, the CDR3 is TGCGCCAGCAGCCAAACCGGGGGGTCGGGCACTGAAGCTTTCTTT. Its translation is CASSQTGGSGTEAFF.

The V call is TRBV20-1, the J call TRBJ1-1; no firm D call. Trimming removed 1 base from V and 6 bases from J, with 6 bases in between. CDR1 and CDR2 (germline): DFQATT, SNEGSKA (reference sequence). CDR3 length equals 11 residues. The CDR3 DNA follows: TGCAGTGCTAGAGGGGGATCTGAAGCTTTCTTT. This sequence encodes CSARGGSEAFF.

This clonotype has more than one count but fewer than ten. This chain links TRBV7-9 with TRBJ1-1; D gene ambiguous. V lost 5 bases to trimming and J lost 2 bases, with 9 bases between them. The germline V gene encodes CDR1 SEHNR and CDR2 FQNEAQ (reference sequence). The CDR3 runs 13 residues. CDR3 DNA sequence: TGTGCCAGCAGCCCCTTGATAAACACTGAAGCTTTCTTT. Its translation is CASSPLINTEAFF.

The CDR3 region is CASSPRVRSYNEQFF. DNA of the CDR3: TGTGCCAGCAGTCCCAGGGTACGGTCCTACAATGAGCAGTTCTTC. V usage is TRBV12-3 or TRBV12-4 and J usage is TRBJ2-1; TRBD1 is a possible D gene (5 bases). V lost 5 bases and J lost 1, with 12 bases in between. This CDR3 contains 15 residues.

As to this clonotype: Given a much more abundant clone one base away, this may be a read error. The chain joins TRBV18 to TRBJ1-3; no clear D gene. The CDR3 has 13 residues. V gave up 2 bases and J gave up 3 bases, with 5 bases separating them. Germline V gives CDR1 KGHSH, CDR2 LQKENI. The CDR3 here is CASSPGFGNTIYF. CDR3 coding DNA: TGTGCCAGCTCACCAGGGTTTGGAAACACCATATATTTT.

This clonotype was picked up a small number of times. The chain has TRBV30 and TRBJ2-7, with a tentative D call TRBD2 (5 bases). Per the germline V gene, CDR1 is GTSNPN and CDR2 is SVGIG (reference sequence). This CDR3 has 13 amino acids. V lost 0 bases, J lost 3 bases, and 9 bases lay in between. This CDR3 reads CAWSVGANYEQYV. The CDR3 bases are TGTGCCTGGAGTGTGGGAGCTAACTACGAGCAGTACGTC.

This clonotype was seen more than once but under ten times. J is TRBJ2-1 and V is TRBV18; D tentatively reads TRBD1 or TRBD2 (5 bases each). CDR3 size: 17 residues. V gave up 2 bases and J gave up 0 bases, with 14 bases separating them. Germline CDR1 and CDR2: KGHSH and LQKENI. The CDR3 loop reads CASSPGLEGRSYNEQFF. The CDR3 nucleotides read TGTGCCAGCTCACCAGGGTTAGAGGGGCGCTCCTACAATGAGCAGTTCTTC.

This clonotype was counted only a few times. The chain combines TRBV7-8 with TRBJ2-1, with D perhaps matching TRBD1 or TRBD2 (5 bases each). The germline V gene encodes CDR1 SGHVS and CDR2 FQNEAQ. The CDR3 extends over 14 amino acids. The germline V and J ends were trimmed by 3 bases and 5 bases, with 11 bases remaining between them. Here the CDR3 DNA reads TGTGCCAGCAGCTTTTCGGGGCAGCACAATGAGCAGTTCTTC. As protein: CASSFSGQHNEQFF.

This clonotype has a count of ten or more. The rearrangement links TRBV27 to TRBJ1-1; 9 positions agree with TRBD1. The ends lost 8 bases at V and 5 bases at J; junction bases unmatched: 6. The CDR3 spans 13 residues. The germline gives CDR1 MNHEY, CDR2 SMNVEV (reference sequence). The CDR3 nucleotides are TGTGCCAGCTCTAACAGGGGGCGGACTGAAGCTTTCTTT. Translating it yields CASSNRGRTEAFF.

V and J are TRBV21-1 and TRBJ2-5; the table's TRBD2 call for D was not verified on the DNA. The better agreement between TRBJ2-7 and the DNA end casts doubt on the J call. TRBV21-1 represents a pseudogene. This CDR3 is 14 amino acids long. The CDR3 sequence: CASSCGGSPHEQYV. DNA for the CDR3: TGTGCCAGCAGCTGCGGGGGGTCTCCCCACGAGCAGTACGTC.

The chain uses TRBV12-3 or TRBV12-4 and TRBJ2-1, with 10 bases matching TRBD2. This CDR3 is 11 amino acids long. The V gene end was trimmed by 3 bases and the J gene end by 14 bases; junction bases not matched to a gene: 1. CDR3 loop: CASSFGTSEFF. The CDR3 bases are TGTGCCAGCAGTTTTGGGACTAGCGAGTTCTTC.

V is TRBV5-1 and J is TRBJ1-2; D possibly corresponds to TRBD1 (5 bases). The CDR3 length is 14 residues. Germline V CDR1 and CDR2: SGHRS, YFSETQ. Trimming removed 0 bases at V and 10 bases at J, with 16 bases between. CDR3: CASSLDGGNSDYTF. In DNA form, the CDR3 reads TGCGCCAGCAGCTTGGACGGGGGGAATAGCGACTACACCTTC.

In this sample, this clonotype turned up a few times. The V gene is TRBV9, the J gene TRBJ2-5, with 7 bases that match TRBD1. There are 18 residues in the CDR3. The V gene's germline CDR1 is SGDLS and CDR2 YYNGEE. V lost 3 bases to trimming and J lost 3 bases; unmatched junction nucleotides: 17. CDR3 sequence reads: CASSATGVGTASKETQYF. As DNA, the CDR3 is TGTGCCAGCAGCGCAACCGGGGTGGGGACAGCTTCTAAAGAGACCCAGTACTTC. The full variable domain, its missing parts supplied by reference TRBV9 and TRBJ2-5, is DSGVTQTPKHLITATGQRVTLRCSPRSGDLSVYWYQQSLDQGLQFLIQYYNGEERAKGNILERFSAQQFPDLHSELNLSSLELGDSALYFCASSATGVGTASKETQYFGPGTRLLVL.

There are a few counts of this clonotype. This sequence joins TRBV15 and TRBJ2-2; D is unresolved. Looked up from germline, CDR1 is LNHNV and CDR2 is YYDKDF (reference sequence). The CDR3 has 15 residues. V lost 0 bases, J lost 6 bases, and 11 bases lay in between. The CDR3 is CATSRDRRVSGELFF. CDR3 sequence (DNA): TGTGCCACCAGCAGAGATCGAAGAGTGTCCGGGGAGCTGTTTTTT. Based on the CDR3 plus reference TRBV15 and TRBJ2-2, the full variable domain is DAMVIQNPRYQVTQFGKPVTLSCSQTLNHNVMYWYQQKSSQAPKLLFHYYDKDFNNEADTPDNFQSRRPNTSFCFLDIRSPGLGDTAMYLCATSRDRRVSGELFFGEGSRLTVL.

In its sample, this clonotype was seen many times. V usage is TRBV7-9 and J usage is TRBJ1-1; D gene ambiguous. The length of the CDR3 is 11 residues. CDR1 is SEHNR and CDR2 is FQNEAQ in the germline V gene (reference sequence). V dropped 5 bases and J dropped 1 base, with 2 bases sitting between them. Here the CDR3 reads CASSANTEAFF. CDR3 coding DNA: TGTGCCAGCAGCGCGAACACTGAAGCTTTCTTT.

The chain has TRBV7-2 and TRBJ2-1; tentatively, D is TRBD2 (7 bases). The germline V gene encodes CDR1 SGHTA and CDR2 FQGNSA. V lost 1 base and J 7 bases, leaving 14 bases between the germline ends. CDR3 size: 15 residues. CDR3 nucleotides: TGTGCCAGCAGCTTAGGTTGGGGGGGCTATAATGAGCAGTTCTTC. Translating gives CASSLGWGGYNEQFF.

The chain recombines TRBV7-2 with TRBJ2-4; D is unclear. The CDR3 sequence is 15 residues long. Per the germline V gene, CDR1 is SGHTA and CDR2 is FQGNSA. The ends were cut back, 5 bases at V and 3 bases at J, with 14 bases in the middle. The CDR3 reads CASSLGSMGKNIQYF. The CDR3 DNA is TGTGCCAGCAGCCTCGGCTCGATGGGCAAAAACATTCAGTACTTC.